The TCR beta chain described here comes from a study of T cells in women clearing cervical HPV infection (dated by TCRdb to the late 2010s). The study in broad terms: Cases were roughly 23 women with histologically confirmed HPV16-related CIN3 or worse, including 2 invasive cancers. The exploratory proof-of-principle case-control study was nested within the Guanacaste HPV Natural History Study in Costa Rica and compared TCR repertoires across cervical HPV16 outcomes. The roughly 23 controls were women who cleared a single incident HPV16 infection within 12 months without developing precancer or cancer. Five blinded duplicates per group were added as quality controls, so that about 60 samples were obtained: 50 or so participants and 10 replicates. The parent cohort enrolled 8,500 to 13,000 women aged 18 or older in Guanacaste, Costa Rica, during about 1992 to 1995 and followed them for approximately 7 years. Blood from cases was collected at the visit at which the lesion was first identified, whereas blood from controls was collected once infection was no longer detected. Among cases, blood sampling came a median of approximately 150 days after lesion detection, with an interquartile range of about 85 to 200 days. Cases had a median age of roughly 36 years and controls had a median age of around 41, with no significant differences in baseline characteristics. Cases were matched to controls by age within five years and by the year the sample was collected. Since only a few of the women had HLA typing available, the possibility that HLA type was acting as a confounder could not be ruled out. The paper as a whole reports these results and caveats: TCR repertoire richness was significantly higher in CIN3+ cases than in controls across sequencing depths, while evenness did not differ. Because T-cell numbers per sample were unknown, differences in richness could reflect varying T-cell content rather than repertoire biology. Lower TRBV6-7 relative abundance was observed in cases than in controls (around 0.1% versus 0.15%; Bonferroni P = 0.0008). By combining richness with V gene abundances, random forest classifiers separated cases from controls with an estimated AUC of 0.83. Because of the cross-sectional design, the study could not determine whether the associations came before infection or resulted from infection, and neither effector/memory subsets nor HPV-specific T cells were isolated.

The immunoSEQ assay used multiplex PCR to amplify TCR beta CDR3 regions from an average of about 1.1 ug of genomic DNA per sample. To correct primer bias, the assay used a complete synthetic TCR repertoire to set an amplification baseline. Amplicons were sequenced on the Illumina platform. Processing in the source paper ran as follows. Error correction of the sequences involved clustering with frequency ratios plus a modified nearest-neighbor algorithm, after which the sequences were analyzed in the immunoSEQ Analyzer using IMGT gene definitions. At each rarefaction depth, TCR richness and evenness were averaged across 20 rarefaction repeats, and samples with fewer sequences than that depth were excluded. Relative abundances of V, D and J genes were compared between groups using Wilcoxon rank sum tests, with FDR correction applied. Blinded duplicates gave an intraclass correlation of around 96% for TCR richness and an average of around 83% across some 69 gene segments. This is the immuneACCESS table as TCRdb keeps it, with only in-frame sequences that have V and J called. A part of the clones is gone; compared with another copy, unresolved V genes explain less than half, and the rest is unexplained. V, J and clone size are those of that table, while D and trimming were read from the DNA. This sample's table contains under 30,000 clones. The ten top clones hold 5.4% of the sample.

The CDR3 sequence holds 13 residues, the cysteine and phenylalanine included. Shown are 30 bases from within the CDR3, in frame from base 1. As encoded in the germline V gene, CDR1 is SGHRS while CDR2 is YFSETQ. Ends trimmed: V by 5 bases, J by 5 bases; bases unmatched to a gene: 1. In regard to this clone: No antigen is known for it. The read comes to an end 3 residues before the CDR3 does, leaving the germline J gene to fill in the end.

Every participant had a single incident cervical HPV16 infection, and women with prevalent HPV16 infections were excluded. Cervical HPV DNA was detected by MY09/MY11 PCR, and genotyping was performed by dot-blot hybridization. Approximately 15 mL of heparinized blood were centrifuged, and the buffy coat was aliquoted, frozen at -30°C, then stored at -80°C. QIAGEN kits were used to extract genomic DNA from the buffy coat specimens. Recombination connected TRBV5-1 to TRBJ1-4, with 9 junctional bases fitting TRBD1. The sequenced sample was blood buffy coat. This receptor was identified in a woman aged 18-70 years with a cervical HPV16 infection that either progressed to CIN3+ or cleared (not recorded which). The CDR3 amino acid sequence is: CASRGTGNEKLFF. Incomplete CDR3 DNA: TGCGCCAGCAGGGGGACAGGGAATGAAAAA. The full variable domain, with segments outside the CDR3 supplied by the reference TRBV5-1 and TRBJ1-4 proteins, appears as KAGVTQTPRYLIKTRGQQVTLSCSPISGHRSVSWYQQTPGQGLQFLFEYFSETQRNKGNFPGRFSGRQFSNSRSEMNVSTLELGDSALYLCASRGTGNEKLFFGSGTQLSVL.